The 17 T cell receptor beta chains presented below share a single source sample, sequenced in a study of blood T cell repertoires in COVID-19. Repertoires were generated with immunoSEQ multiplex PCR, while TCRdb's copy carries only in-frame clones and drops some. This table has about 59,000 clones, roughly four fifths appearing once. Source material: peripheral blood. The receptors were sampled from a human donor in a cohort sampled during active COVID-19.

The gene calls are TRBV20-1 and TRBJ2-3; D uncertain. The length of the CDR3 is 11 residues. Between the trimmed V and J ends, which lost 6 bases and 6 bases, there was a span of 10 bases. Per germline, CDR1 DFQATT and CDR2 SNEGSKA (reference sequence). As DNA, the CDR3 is TGCAGTGCCGGTGCTTGGGATACGCAGTATTTT. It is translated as CSAGAWDTQYF.

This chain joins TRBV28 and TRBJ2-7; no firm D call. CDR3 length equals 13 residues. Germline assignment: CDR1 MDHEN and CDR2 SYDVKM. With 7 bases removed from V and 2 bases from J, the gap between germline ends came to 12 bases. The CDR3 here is CASIKTSPYEQYF. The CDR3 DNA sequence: TGTGCCAGCATCAAGACAAGCCCCTACGAGCAGTACTTC. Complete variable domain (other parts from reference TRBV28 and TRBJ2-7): DVKVTQSSRYLVKRTGEKVFLECVQDMDHENMFWYRQDPGLGLRLIYFSYDVKMKEKGDIPEGYSVSREKKERFSLILESASTNQTSMYLCASIKTSPYEQYFGPGTRLTVT.

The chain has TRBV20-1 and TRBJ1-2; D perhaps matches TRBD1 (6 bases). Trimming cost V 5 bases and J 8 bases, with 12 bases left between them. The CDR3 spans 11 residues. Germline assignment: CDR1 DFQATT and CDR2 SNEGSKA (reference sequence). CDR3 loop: CSAAYREGYTF. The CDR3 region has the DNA TGCAGTGCTGCTTACAGGGAGGGCTACACCTTC.

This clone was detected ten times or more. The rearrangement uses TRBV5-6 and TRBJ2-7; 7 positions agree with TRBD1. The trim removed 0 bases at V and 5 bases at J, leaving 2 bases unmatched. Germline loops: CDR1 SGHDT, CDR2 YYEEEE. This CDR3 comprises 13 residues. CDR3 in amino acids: CASSLGQGHEQYF. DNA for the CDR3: TGTGCCAGCAGCTTGGGACAGGGACACGAGCAGTACTTC.

The CDR3 sequence: CASSPTTGTGYGYTF. CDR3 sequence (DNA): TGTGCCAGCAGTCCTACGACCGGGACAGGGTATGGCTACACCTTC. The gene calls are TRBV6-5 and TRBJ1-2; TRBD1 matches 9 bases. Germline V CDR1 and CDR2: MNHEY, SVGAGI. Losses at the gene ends were 5 bases for V and 5 bases for J; bases not matched to a gene: 9. This CDR3 is 15 amino acids long.

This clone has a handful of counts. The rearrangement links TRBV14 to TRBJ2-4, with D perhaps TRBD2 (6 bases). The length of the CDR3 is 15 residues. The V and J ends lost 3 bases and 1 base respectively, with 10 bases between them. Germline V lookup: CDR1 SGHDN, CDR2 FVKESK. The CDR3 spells CASSQDGGAKNIQYF. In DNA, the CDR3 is TGTGCCAGCAGCCAGGATGGGGGGGCCAAAAACATTCAGTACTTC.

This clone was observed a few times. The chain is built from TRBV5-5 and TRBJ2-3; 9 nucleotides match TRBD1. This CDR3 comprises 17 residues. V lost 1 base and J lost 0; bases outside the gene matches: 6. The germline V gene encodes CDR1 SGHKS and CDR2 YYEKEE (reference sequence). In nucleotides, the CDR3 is TGTGCCAGCAGCTTGTATCCTGGGACAGGGAGCACAGATACGCAGTATTTT. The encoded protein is CASSLYPGTGSTDTQYF. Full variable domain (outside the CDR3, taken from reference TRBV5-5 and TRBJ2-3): DAGVTQSPTHLIKTRGQQVTLRCSPISGHKSVSWYQQVLGQGPQFIFQYYEKEERGRGNFPDRFSARQFPNYSSELNVNALLLGDSALYLCASSLYPGTGSTDTQYFGPGTRLTVL.

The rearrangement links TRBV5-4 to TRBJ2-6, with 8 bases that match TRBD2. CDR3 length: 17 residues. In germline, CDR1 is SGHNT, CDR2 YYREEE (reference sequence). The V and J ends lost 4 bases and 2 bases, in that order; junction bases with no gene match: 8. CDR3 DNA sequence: TGTGCCAGCAGCGATGCAAGCGGGAGTGCTGGGGCCAACGTCCTGACTTTC. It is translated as CASSDASGSAGANVLTF.

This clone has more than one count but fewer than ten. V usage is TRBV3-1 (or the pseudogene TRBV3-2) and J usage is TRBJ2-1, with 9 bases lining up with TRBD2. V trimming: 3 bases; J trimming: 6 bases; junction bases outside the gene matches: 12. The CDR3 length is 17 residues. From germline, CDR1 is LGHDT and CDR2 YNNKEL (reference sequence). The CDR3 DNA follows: TGTGCCAGCAGCCAGGGGTCCGGGGGACTAGCCCGCAATGAGCAGTTCTTC. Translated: CASSQGSGGLARNEQFF.

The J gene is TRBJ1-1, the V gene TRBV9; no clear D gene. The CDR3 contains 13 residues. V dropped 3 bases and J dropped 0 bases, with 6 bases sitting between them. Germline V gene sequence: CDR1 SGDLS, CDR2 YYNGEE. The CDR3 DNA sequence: TGTGCCAGCAGCGGAACAGTGAACACTGAAGCTTTCTTT. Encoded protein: CASSGTVNTEAFF.

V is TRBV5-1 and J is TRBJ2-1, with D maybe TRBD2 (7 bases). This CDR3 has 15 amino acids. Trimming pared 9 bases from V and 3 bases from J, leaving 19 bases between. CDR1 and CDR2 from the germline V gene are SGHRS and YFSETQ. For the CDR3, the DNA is TGCGCCACCATGAAGGGGGGGGGCGGCTACAATGAGCAGTTCTTC. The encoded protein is CATMKGGGGYNEQFF.

Written as DNA, the CDR3 is TGTGCCAGCAGCGTCCAGGGAGGAACCGGGGAGCTGTTTTTT. As protein: CASSVQGGTGELFF. The V and J genes are TRBV6-4 and TRBJ2-2, with a tentative D call TRBD2 (6 bases). V lost 6 bases, J lost 5 bases, and 13 bases lay in between. Germline loops: CDR1 MRHNA, CDR2 SNTAGT. The CDR3 has 14 residues.

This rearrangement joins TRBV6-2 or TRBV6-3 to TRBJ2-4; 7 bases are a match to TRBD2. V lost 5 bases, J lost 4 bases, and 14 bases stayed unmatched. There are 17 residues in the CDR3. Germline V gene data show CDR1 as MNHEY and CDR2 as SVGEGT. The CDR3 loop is CASSPSPKAGDKNIQYF. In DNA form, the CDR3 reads TGTGCCAGCAGTCCAAGCCCGAAGGCGGGAGATAAAAACATTCAGTACTTC.

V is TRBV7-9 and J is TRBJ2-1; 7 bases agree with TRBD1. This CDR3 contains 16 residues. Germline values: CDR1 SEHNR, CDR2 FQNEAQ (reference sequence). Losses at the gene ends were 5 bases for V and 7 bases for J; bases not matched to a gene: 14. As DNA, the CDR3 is TGTGCCAGCAGCCCACGAGGGACAGCCTTCAGGAATGAGCAGTTCTTC. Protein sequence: CASSPRGTAFRNEQFF.

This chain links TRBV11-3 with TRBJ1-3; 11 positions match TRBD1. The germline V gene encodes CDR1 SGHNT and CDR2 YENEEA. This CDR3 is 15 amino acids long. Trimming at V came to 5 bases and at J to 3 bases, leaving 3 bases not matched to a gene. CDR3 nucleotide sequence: TGTGCCAGCAGCCGGGACAGGGGGGATGGAAACACCATATATTTT. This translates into CASSRDRGDGNTIYF. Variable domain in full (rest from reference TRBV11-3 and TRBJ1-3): EAGVVQSPRYKIIEKKQPVAFWCNPISGHNTLYWYLQNLGQGPELLIRYENEEAVDDSQLPKDRFSAERLKGVDSTLKIQPAELGDSAVYLCASSRDRGDGNTIYFGEGSWLTVV.

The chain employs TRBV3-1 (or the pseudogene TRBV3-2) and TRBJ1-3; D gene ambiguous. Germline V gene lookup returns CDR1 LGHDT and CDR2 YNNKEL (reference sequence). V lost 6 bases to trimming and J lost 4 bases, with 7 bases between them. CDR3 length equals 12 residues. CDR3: CASRPAGNTIYF. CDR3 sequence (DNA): TGTGCCAGCAGACCCGCGGGAAACACCATATATTTT.

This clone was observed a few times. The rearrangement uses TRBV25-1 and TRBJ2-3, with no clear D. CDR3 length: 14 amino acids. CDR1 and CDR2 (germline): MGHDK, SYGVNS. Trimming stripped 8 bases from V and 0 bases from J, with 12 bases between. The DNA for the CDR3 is TGTGCCAGCGCGCAACAGCATAGCACAGATACGCAGTATTTT. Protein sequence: CASAQQHSTDTQYF.